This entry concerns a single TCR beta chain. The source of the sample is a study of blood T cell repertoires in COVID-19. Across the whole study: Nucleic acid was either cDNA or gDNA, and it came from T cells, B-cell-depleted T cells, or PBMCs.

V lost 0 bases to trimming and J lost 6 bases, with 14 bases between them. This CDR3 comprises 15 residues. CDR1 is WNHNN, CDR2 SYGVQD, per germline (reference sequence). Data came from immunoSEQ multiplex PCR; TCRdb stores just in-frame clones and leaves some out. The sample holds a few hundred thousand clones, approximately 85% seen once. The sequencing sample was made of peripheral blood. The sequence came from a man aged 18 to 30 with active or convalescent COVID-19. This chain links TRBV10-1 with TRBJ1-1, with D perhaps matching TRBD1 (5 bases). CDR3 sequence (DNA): TGCGCCAGCAGTGAGTCGCGGGGTGGGGGATCTGAAGCTTTCTTT. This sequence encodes CASSESRGGGSEAFF.